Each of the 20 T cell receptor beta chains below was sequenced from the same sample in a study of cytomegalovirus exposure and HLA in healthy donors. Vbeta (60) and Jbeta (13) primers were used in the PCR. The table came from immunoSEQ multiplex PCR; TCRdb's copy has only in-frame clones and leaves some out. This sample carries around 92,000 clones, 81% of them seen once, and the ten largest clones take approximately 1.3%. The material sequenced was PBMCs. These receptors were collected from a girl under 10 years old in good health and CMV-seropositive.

CDR3 loop: CAISGGEVDTNVYGYTF. CDR3 DNA sequence: TGTGCCATCAGTGGGGGGGAGGTGGACACTAATGTCTATGGCTACACCTTC. The chain carries TRBV10-3 and TRBJ1-2; D might be TRBD1 (5 bases). CDR1 ENHRY and CDR2 SYGVKD come from the germline V gene. The CDR3 covers 17 residues. Trimming removed 4 bases from V and 4 bases from J, with 22 bases in between.

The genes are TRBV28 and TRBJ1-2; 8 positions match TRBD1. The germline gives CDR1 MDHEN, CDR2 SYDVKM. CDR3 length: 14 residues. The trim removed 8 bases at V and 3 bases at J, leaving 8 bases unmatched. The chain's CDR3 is CASSDRGGYYGYTF. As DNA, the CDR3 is TGTGCCAGCTCAGACAGGGGCGGATACTATGGCTACACCTTC.

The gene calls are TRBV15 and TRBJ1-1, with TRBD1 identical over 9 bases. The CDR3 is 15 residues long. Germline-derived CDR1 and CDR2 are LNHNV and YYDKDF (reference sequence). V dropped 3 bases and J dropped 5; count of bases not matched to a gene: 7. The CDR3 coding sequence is TGTGCCACCAGCAGCCCCGGGACAGGGCTTACTGAAGCTTTCTTT. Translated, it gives CATSSPGTGLTEAFF.

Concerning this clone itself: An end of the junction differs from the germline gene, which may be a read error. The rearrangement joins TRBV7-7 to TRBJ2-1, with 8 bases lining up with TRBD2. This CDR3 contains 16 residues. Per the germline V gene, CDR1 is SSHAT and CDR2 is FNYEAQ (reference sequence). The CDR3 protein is CASSPIAGRRYNEQFF. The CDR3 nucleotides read TGTGCTAGCAGCCCCATAGCGGGACGAAGATACAATGAGCAGTTCTTC. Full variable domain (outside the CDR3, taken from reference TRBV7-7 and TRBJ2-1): GAGVSQSPRYKVTKRGQDVTLRCDPISSHATLYWYQQALGQGPEFLTYFNYEAQPDKSGLPSDRFSAERPEGSISTLTIQRTEQRDSAMYRCASSPIAGRRYNEQFFGPGTRLTVL.

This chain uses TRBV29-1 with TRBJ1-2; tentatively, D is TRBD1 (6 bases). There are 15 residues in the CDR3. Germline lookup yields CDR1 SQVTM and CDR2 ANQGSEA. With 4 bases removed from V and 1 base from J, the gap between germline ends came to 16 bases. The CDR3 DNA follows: TGCAGCGTTGGGGGGCCTGAGGCCCTTAACTATGGCTACACCTTC. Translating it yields CSVGGPEALNYGYTF.

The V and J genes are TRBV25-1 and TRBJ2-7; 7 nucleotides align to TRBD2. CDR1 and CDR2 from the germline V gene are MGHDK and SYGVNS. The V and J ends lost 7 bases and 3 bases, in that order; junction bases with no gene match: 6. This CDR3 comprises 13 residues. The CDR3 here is CASTGGLLYEQYF. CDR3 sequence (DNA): TGTGCCAGCACGGGGGGACTTCTCTACGAGCAGTACTTC.

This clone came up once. CDR3 region: CASSPQEGIYGYTF. DNA for the CDR3: TGTGCCAGCAGCCCTCAGGAGGGCATCTATGGCTACACCTTC. The chain employs TRBV28 and TRBJ1-2; D is undetermined. Germline CDR1 reads MDHEN; CDR2 reads SYDVKM. V shed 6 bases and J shed 4 bases, with 15 bases lying between them. The CDR3 is made up of 14 amino acids.

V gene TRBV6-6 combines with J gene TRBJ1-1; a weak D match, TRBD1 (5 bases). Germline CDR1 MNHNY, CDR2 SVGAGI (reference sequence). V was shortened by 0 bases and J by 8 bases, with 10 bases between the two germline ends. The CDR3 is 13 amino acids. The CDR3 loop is CASSYSIRGEAFF. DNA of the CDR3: TGTGCCAGCAGTTACTCTATCCGGGGGGAAGCTTTCTTT.

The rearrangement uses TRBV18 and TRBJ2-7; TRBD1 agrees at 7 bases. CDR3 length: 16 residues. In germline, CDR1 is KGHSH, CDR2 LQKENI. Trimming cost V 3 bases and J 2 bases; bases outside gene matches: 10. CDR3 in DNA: TGTGCCAGCTCACCTAACCCGGGACAGACCCCCTACGAGCAGTACTTC. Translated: CASSPNPGQTPYEQYF.

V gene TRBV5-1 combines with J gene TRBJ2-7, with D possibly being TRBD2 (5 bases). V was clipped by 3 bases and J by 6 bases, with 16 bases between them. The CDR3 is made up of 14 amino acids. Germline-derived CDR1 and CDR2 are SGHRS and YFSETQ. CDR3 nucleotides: TGCGCCAGCAGCTACGGACGGAGCGAGGGCGAGCAGTACTTC. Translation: CASSYGRSEGEQYF.

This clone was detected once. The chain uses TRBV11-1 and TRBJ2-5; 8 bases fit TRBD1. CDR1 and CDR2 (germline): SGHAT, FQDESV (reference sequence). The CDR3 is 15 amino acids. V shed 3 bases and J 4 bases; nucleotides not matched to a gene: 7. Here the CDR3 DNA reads TGTGCCAGCAGCTTGGCGCAGGGGGCCGGAGAGACCCAGTACTTC. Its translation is CASSLAQGAGETQYF.

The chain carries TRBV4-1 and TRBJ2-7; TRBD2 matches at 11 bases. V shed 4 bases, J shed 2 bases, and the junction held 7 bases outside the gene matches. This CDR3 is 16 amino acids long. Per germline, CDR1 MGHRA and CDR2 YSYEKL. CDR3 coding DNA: TGCGCCAGCAGCCCTAGGGGACTAGCGGAAACCTACGAGCAGTACTTC. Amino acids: CASSPRGLAETYEQYF.

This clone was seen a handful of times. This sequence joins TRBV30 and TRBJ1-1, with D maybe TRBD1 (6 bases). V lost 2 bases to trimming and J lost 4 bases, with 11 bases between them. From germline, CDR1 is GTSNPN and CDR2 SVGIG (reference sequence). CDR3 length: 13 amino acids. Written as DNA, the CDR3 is TGTGCCTGGAGTCAGGACAGTGGCACTGAAGCTTTCTTT. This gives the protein CAWSQDSGTEAFF.

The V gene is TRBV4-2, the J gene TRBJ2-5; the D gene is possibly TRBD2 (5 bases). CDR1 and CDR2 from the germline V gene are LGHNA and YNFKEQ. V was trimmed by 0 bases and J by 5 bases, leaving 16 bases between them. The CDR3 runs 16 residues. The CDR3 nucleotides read TGTGCCAGCAGCCAAGATTTCGGAGACCGCGGGGAGACCCAGTACTTC. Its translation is CASSQDFGDRGETQYF.

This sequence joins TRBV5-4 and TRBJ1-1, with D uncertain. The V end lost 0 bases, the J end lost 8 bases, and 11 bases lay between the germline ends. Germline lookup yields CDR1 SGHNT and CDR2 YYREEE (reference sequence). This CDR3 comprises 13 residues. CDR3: CASSLGSELEAFF. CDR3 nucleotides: TGTGCCAGCAGCTTGGGGAGCGAATTAGAAGCTTTCTTT.

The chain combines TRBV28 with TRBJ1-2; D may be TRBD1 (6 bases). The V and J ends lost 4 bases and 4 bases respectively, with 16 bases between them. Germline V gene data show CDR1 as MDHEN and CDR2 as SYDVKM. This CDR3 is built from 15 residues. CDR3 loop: CASSYREQGAYGYTF. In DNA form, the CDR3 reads TGTGCCAGCAGTTACCGCGAACAGGGCGCCTATGGCTACACCTTC.

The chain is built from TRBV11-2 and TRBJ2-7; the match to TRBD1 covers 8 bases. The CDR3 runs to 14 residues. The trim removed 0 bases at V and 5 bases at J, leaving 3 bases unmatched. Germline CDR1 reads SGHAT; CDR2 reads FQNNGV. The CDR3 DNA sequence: TGTGCCAGCAGCTTAGACCCGACAGGGGACGAGCAGTACTTC. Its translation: CASSLDPTGDEQYF.

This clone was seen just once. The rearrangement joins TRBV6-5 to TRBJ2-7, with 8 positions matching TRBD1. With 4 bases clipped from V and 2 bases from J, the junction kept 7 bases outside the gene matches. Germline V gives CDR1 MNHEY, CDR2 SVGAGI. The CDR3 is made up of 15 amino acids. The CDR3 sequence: CASSSMTGAPYEQYF. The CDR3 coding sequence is TGTGCCAGCAGTTCCATGACAGGGGCCCCCTACGAGCAGTACTTC.

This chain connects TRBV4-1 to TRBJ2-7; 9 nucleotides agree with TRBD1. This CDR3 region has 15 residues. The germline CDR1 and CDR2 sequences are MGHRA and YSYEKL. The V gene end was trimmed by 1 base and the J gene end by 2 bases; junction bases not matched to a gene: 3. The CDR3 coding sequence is TGCGCCAGCAGCCAAGTAGGGACAGGGACCTACGAGCAGTACTTC. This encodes CASSQVGTGTYEQYF.

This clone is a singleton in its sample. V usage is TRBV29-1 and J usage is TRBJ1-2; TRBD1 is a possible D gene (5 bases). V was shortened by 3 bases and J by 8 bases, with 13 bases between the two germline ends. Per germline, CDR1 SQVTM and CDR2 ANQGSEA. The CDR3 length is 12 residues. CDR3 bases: TGCAGCGTTGATCGGACAAAGGGAGGCTACACCTTC. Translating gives CSVDRTKGGYTF. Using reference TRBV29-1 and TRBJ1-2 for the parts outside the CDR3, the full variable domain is SAVISQKPSRDICQRGTSLTIQCQVDSQVTMMFWYRQQPGQSLTLIATANQGSEATYESGFVIDKFPISRPNLTFSTLTVSNMSPEDSSIYLCSVDRTKGGYTFGSGTRLTVV.